A single sample is the source of the 14 T cell receptor beta chains below, sequenced in a study of T cell changes during pregnancy in multiple sclerosis. Libraries were prepared by immunoSEQ multiplex PCR; TCRdb keeps only in-frame clonotypes and omits some of them. Seen here are about 62,000 clones, nearly 90% observed once, and the top ten hold roughly 2.6%. This specimen was peripheral blood, taken in the first trimester of pregnancy. The receptors shown here come from a female donor with multiple sclerosis, enrolled in a pregnancy study.

The chain employs TRBV10-1 and TRBJ2-6; D is undetermined. Germline V lookup: CDR1 WNHNN, CDR2 SYGVQD (reference sequence). The CDR3 sequence is 13 residues long. V dropped 3 bases and J dropped 4 bases, with 4 bases sitting between them. The chain's CDR3 is CASSDPGANVLTF. The CDR3 region has the DNA TGCGCCAGCAGTGATCCGGGGGCCAACGTCCTGACTTTC.

The chain recombines TRBV19 with TRBJ1-5; 7 bases are shared with TRBD1. V shed 7 bases, J shed 3 bases, and the junction held 6 bases outside the gene matches. CDR3 length: 14 residues. Germline CDR1 LNHDA, CDR2 SQIVND (reference sequence). Written as DNA, the CDR3 is TGTGCCAGTACGACAGGGTGGACCAATCAGCCCCAGCATTTT. Translation gives CASTTGWTNQPQHF. Filled out from reference TRBV19 and TRBJ1-5, the complete variable domain reads DGGITQSPKYLFRKEGQNVTLSCEQNLNHDAMYWYRQDPGQGLRLIYYSQIVNDFQKGDIAEGYSVSREKKESFPLTVTSAQKNPTAFYLCASTTGWTNQPQHFGDGTRLSIL.

The CDR3 DNA reads TGTGCCAGCAGTGAGAAGCCGGGACTAGCGGGAGGGGGGCATTACGAGCAGTACTTC. This translates into CASSEKPGLAGGGHYEQYF. This chain connects TRBV6-1 to TRBJ2-7; 16 bases align to TRBD2. This CDR3 is built from 19 residues. Germline CDR1 is MNHNS and CDR2 is SASEGT. V gave up 3 bases and J gave up 4 bases; unmatched junction bases: 12.

About this clone itself: Other DNA sequences in this specimen translate into the identical CDR3. The chain is built from TRBV7-2 and TRBJ2-5, with D hard to call. The germline V and J ends were trimmed by 5 bases and 2 bases, with 3 bases remaining between them. Germline values: CDR1 SGHTA, CDR2 FQGNSA. The CDR3 covers 11 residues. The CDR3 nucleotides are TGTGCCAGCAGCCTGCAAGAGACCCAGTACTTC. It is translated as CASSLQETQYF.

The chain employs TRBV2 and TRBJ1-2; D might be TRBD1 (6 bases). Trimming cost V 5 bases and J 4 bases, with 26 bases left between them. Germline V gene sequence: CDR1 SNHLY, CDR2 FYNNEI. The CDR3 is made up of 18 amino acids. DNA of the CDR3: TGTGCCAGCAGTTTGGCCGGGACATACGGACATGTCGGCTATGGCTACACCTTC. This translates into CASSLAGTYGHVGYGYTF.

The sample holds a few counts of this clone. The chain links TRBV4-1 to TRBJ1-1; D not certain. V was cut by 0 bases and J by 5 bases, with 7 bases left in between. The CDR3 totals 13 residues. Germline V gives CDR1 MGHRA, CDR2 YSYEKL. CDR3 loop: CASSQDVRTEAFF. The CDR3 region has the DNA TGCGCCAGCAGCCAAGATGTCCGGACTGAAGCTTTCTTT.

In its sample, this clone was seen a few times. The chain carries TRBV2 and TRBJ1-1; TRBD1 might be the D (5 bases). CDR1 and CDR2 (germline): SNHLY, FYNNEI. The CDR3 loop spans 14 amino acids. Trimming cost V 9 bases and J 3 bases, with 17 bases left between them. The DNA of the CDR3 is TGTGCCAGGAGACGGACACAAAGCGACACTGAAGCTTTCTTT. Protein product: CARRRTQSDTEAFF.

V gene TRBV30 combines with J gene TRBJ1-1; 9 bases are shared with TRBD1. Looked up from germline, CDR1 is GTSNPN and CDR2 is SVGIG (reference sequence). The CDR3 sequence is 14 residues long. The J segment lost 7 bases and the V segment lost 2 bases, leaving 8 bases of the junction unmatched. In DNA form, the CDR3 reads TGTGCCTGGAGTCCTATAGGACAGGGGCTTGAAGCTTTCTTT. Translation: CAWSPIGQGLEAFF.

The chain recombines TRBV7-3 with TRBJ2-3; 13 bases are a match to TRBD2. Germline trimming cut 5 bases from V and 4 bases from J; bases unmatched to any gene: 3. This CDR3 comprises 15 residues. Germline V gene sequence: CDR1 SGHTA, CDR2 FQGTGA. In DNA form, the CDR3 reads TGTGCCAGCAGCAGACTAGCGGGGGGCCCAGATACGCAGTATTTT. This sequence encodes CASSRLAGGPDTQYF.

This clone has more than one count but fewer than ten. The J gene is TRBJ1-5, the V gene TRBV6-5; TRBD1 agrees at 9 bases. This CDR3 comprises 14 residues. The V and J ends lost 8 bases and 0 bases, in that order; junction bases with no gene match: 2. Germline loops: CDR1 MNHEY, CDR2 SVGAGI. The CDR3 DNA reads as TGTGCCAGCCGGGGACAGGGTAGCAATCAGCCCCAGCATTTT. The encoded protein is CASRGQGSNQPQHF.

The chain employs TRBV18 and TRBJ1-5; D might be TRBD1 (5 bases). Germline CDR1 is KGHSH and CDR2 is LQKENI. Trimming took 2 bases from V and 7 from J, leaving 15 bases between them. The CDR3 sequence is 15 residues long. CDR3 residues: CASSPKVGAGQPQHF. CDR3 coding DNA: TGTGCCAGCTCACCAAAGGTAGGGGCTGGCCAGCCCCAGCATTTT.

The rearrangement joins TRBV4-1 to TRBJ2-4; 7 positions match TRBD2. This CDR3 comprises 17 residues. Germline lookup yields CDR1 MGHRA and CDR2 YSYEKL. J lost 4 bases, V lost 0 bases, and 9 bases had no gene match. The CDR3 bases are TGCGCCAGCAGCCAAGATCTTCGCGGGAGTCTTAAAAACATTCAGTACTTC. Amino acid sequence: CASSQDLRGSLKNIQYF.

V and J are TRBV2 and TRBJ1-3; TRBD1 agrees at 8 bases. CDR1 SNHLY and CDR2 FYNNEI come from the germline V gene. This CDR3 is built from 16 residues. With 6 bases clipped from V and 2 bases from J, the junction kept 9 bases outside the gene matches. In DNA, the CDR3 is TGTGCCAGCAGACGTATTGGACAGGGTACTGGAAACACCATATATTTT. Translated: CASRRIGQGTGNTIYF.

The genes are TRBV6-5 and TRBJ1-2; perhaps TRBD1 as D (6 bases). Germline V gives CDR1 MNHEY, CDR2 SVGAGI. The CDR3 extends over 15 amino acids. With 7 bases removed from V and 4 bases from J, the gap between germline ends came to 19 bases. The CDR3 DNA sequence: TGTGCCAGCACCCAGACGGGGGGGCGCGTCTATGGCTACACCTTC. Amino acids: CASTQTGGRVYGYTF.